This T cell receptor beta chain was captured in a study of cytomegalovirus exposure and HLA in healthy donors. The primer mix had 60 Vbeta and 13 Jbeta primers. Assay used: immunoSEQ multiplex PCR; TCRdb lists only in-frame clones, some missing. The repertoire includes 150,000 to 200,000 clones, roughly 83% of them detected once, and 1.6% sits in the top ten. The V segment lost 5 bases and the J segment 3 bases; nucleotides outside the gene matches: 6. Per germline, CDR1 PRHDT and CDR2 FYEKMQ (reference sequence). The CDR3 runs to 14 residues. This receptor was obtained from a woman in her 50s in good health and CMV-seronegative. Sequenced: PBMCs. The V and J genes are TRBV13 and TRBJ2-5; 7 nucleotides agree with TRBD1. The CDR3 reads CASSHHGQEETQYF. In DNA, the CDR3 is TGTGCCAGCAGCCATCACGGACAGGAAGAGACCCAGTACTTC.